This T cell receptor (beta chain) was recorded in a study of Tregs in tolerant kidney transplant recipients. Study findings and constraints: Biological reproducibility was not directly addressed in this study.

CD4+CD25+CD127- Tregs, CD4+CD25- non-Tregs, CD4 and CD8 cells were sorted. A note on this clone: Its antigen remains unknown.

The CDR3 runs 17 residues. V lost 6 bases and J 2 bases, leaving 19 bases between the germline ends. Germline assignment: CDR1 KGHSH and CDR2 LQKENI. Clones were sequenced by immunoSEQ multiplex PCR, and TCRdb holds only the in-frame ones, with some missing. Altogether roughly 250,000 clones are present, about 80% being singletons, with the ten largest covering around 0.64%. The clonotype comes from a human donor in good health. This rearrangement joins TRBV18 to TRBJ1-4; D is uncertain. Sequencing was done on a sample of CD4+ T cells from blood. The CDR3 DNA reads as TGTGCCAGCTCCCCCCCCGGGTTTTTGACGACTAATGAAAAACTGTTTTTT. Its translation is CASSPPGFLTTNEKLFF.